A selection of T cell receptor beta chains follows, all from one sample in a study of blood T cells in healthy people across ages. TCRdb passed the 5' RACE reads through MiXCR, listing each CDR3 protein once. The sample carries 650,000 to 700,000 distinct CDR3 sequences, around 52% recorded once. The material sequenced was blood. The receptors stem from an elderly woman in good health. Each CDR3 is given with its conserved first and last residue. A D gene is named only where the DNA matches it firmly. Size values are once, few and many counts, or a class for expanded clones, and some rows have none.

cdr3_aa: CASSPPSGARSNQPQHF
cdr3_nt: TGTGCCAGCTCACCACCGTCGGGGGCGAGGAGCAATCAGCCCCAGCATTTT
j_call: TRBJ1-5
d_call: NA
clone_size: many
v_call: TRBV18

cdr3_aa: CASSLISGQSYNEQFF
cdr3_nt: TGTGCCAGCAGCTTAATTTCGGGACAATCATACAATGAGCAGTTCTTC
j_call: TRBJ2-1
d_call: NA
clone_size: few
v_call: TRBV7-9

cdr3_aa: CASSQGQGTDNEKLFF
cdr3_nt: TGCGCCAGCAGCCAAGGTCAAGGGACGGATAATGAAAAACTGTTTTTT
j_call: TRBJ1-4
d_call: NA
clone_size: NA
v_call: TRBV4-1

cdr3_aa: CASGTSGGRTDTQYF
cdr3_nt: TGTGCCAGTGGTACTAGCGGGGGGCGGACAGATACGCAGTATTTT
j_call: TRBJ2-3
d_call: TRBD2
clone_size: once
v_call: TRBV7-3

cdr3_aa: CASMTSGLDTQYF
cdr3_nt: TGTGCCAGCATGACTAGTGGATTAGATACGCAGTATTTT
j_call: TRBJ2-3
d_call: NA
clone_size: many
v_call: TRBV6-5

cdr3_aa: CASSRDRGPGDTQYF
cdr3_nt: TGTGCCAGCAGCCGAGACAGGGGCCCCGGGGATACGCAGTATTTT
j_call: TRBJ2-3
d_call: TRBD1
clone_size: few
v_call: TRBV7-2

cdr3_aa: CASSQEAGSSPRTNEKLFF
cdr3_nt: TGTGCCAGCAGCCAGGAGGCAGGGTCTTCCCCAAGGACTAATGAAAAACTGTTTTTT
j_call: TRBJ1-4
d_call: NA
clone_size: NA
v_call: TRBV21-1

cdr3_aa: CASSPPTSGSISETQYF
cdr3_nt: TGCGCCAGCAGCCCCCCGACTAGCGGGAGTATAAGCGAGACCCAGTACTTC
j_call: TRBJ2-5
d_call: TRBD2
clone_size: NA
v_call: TRBV4-1

cdr3_aa: CASSPLAGGFETQYF
cdr3_nt: TGTGCCAGCAGCCCCCTAGCGGGGGGGTTTGAGACCCAGTACTTC
j_call: TRBJ2-5
d_call: TRBD2
clone_size: NA
v_call: TRBV4-2

cdr3_aa: CAGGTGAYEQYF
cdr3_nt: TGTGCCGGGGGTACAGGAGCCTACGAGCAGTACTTC
j_call: TRBJ2-7
d_call: NA
clone_size: few
v_call: TRBV30

cdr3_aa: CGAPRSGNTDTQYF
cdr3_nt: TGCGGTGCCCCGAGAAGCGGCAACACAGATACGCAGTATTTT
j_call: TRBJ2-3
d_call: NA
clone_size: many
v_call: TRBV20-1

cdr3_aa: CASNPTWGTSGGHNEQYF
cdr3_nt: TGTGCCAGCAACCCGACCTGGGGGACTAGCGGGGGACACAATGAGCAGTACTTC
j_call: TRBJ2-5
d_call: TRBD2
clone_size: NA
v_call: TRBV7-2

cdr3_aa: CASSYEEGETQFF
cdr3_nt: TGTGCCAGCAGTTATGAAGAGGGGGAGACCCAGTTCTTC
j_call: TRBJ2-1
d_call: NA
clone_size: NA
v_call: TRBV12-3/TRBV12-4

cdr3_aa: CSAGQNSGELFF
cdr3_nt: TGCAGCGCTGGACAGAATTCCGGGGAGCTGTTTTTT
j_call: TRBJ2-2
d_call: NA
clone_size: NA
v_call: TRBV29-1

cdr3_aa: CSSTGSKETQYF
cdr3_nt: TGCAGTTCCACCGGGAGCAAAGAGACCCAGTACTTC
j_call: TRBJ2-5
d_call: NA
clone_size: NA
v_call: TRBV20-1

cdr3_aa: CASSRYTGQETQYF
cdr3_nt: TGCGCCAGCAGCAGGTACACAGGGCAAGAGACCCAGTACTTC
j_call: TRBJ2-5
d_call: NA
clone_size: many
v_call: TRBV5-1

cdr3_aa: CASSRAEVSKNIQYF
cdr3_nt: TGTGCCAGCAGTCGGGCTGAAGTGAGCAAAAACATTCAGTACTTC
j_call: TRBJ2-4
d_call: NA
clone_size: few
v_call: TRBV2

cdr3_aa: CASSADRGKLLQHF
cdr3_nt: TGTGCCAGCAGTGCGGACAGGGGGAAGCTGCTCCAGCATTTT
j_call: TRBJ1-5
d_call: TRBD1
clone_size: NA
v_call: TRBV28

cdr3_aa: CASRRLAGASSPYEQYF
cdr3_nt: TGTGCCAGCAGGAGACTAGCGGGAGCCTCTTCTCCTTACGAGCAGTACTTC
j_call: TRBJ2-7
d_call: TRBD2
clone_size: few
v_call: TRBV2

cdr3_aa: CASSWGLLNTEAFF
cdr3_nt: TGTGCCAGCAGTTGGGGACTGTTGAACACTGAAGCTTTCTTT
j_call: TRBJ1-1
d_call: NA
clone_size: NA
v_call: TRBV12-3/TRBV12-4

cdr3_aa: CASSHGLAGGYNEQFF
cdr3_nt: TGTGCCAGCTCACATGGACTAGCGGGAGGGTACAATGAGCAGTTCTTC
j_call: TRBJ2-1
d_call: TRBD2
clone_size: few
v_call: TRBV18

cdr3_aa: CASSKGGEGQADNQPQHF
cdr3_nt: TGTGCCAGCAGCAAAGGGGGGGAGGGTCAGGCAGACAATCAGCCCCAGCATTTT
j_call: TRBJ1-5
d_call: NA
clone_size: NA
v_call: TRBV21-1

cdr3_aa: CASSYLAPNTDTQYF
cdr3_nt: TGTGCCAGCAGCTACCTTGCACCGAACACAGATACGCAGTATTTT
j_call: TRBJ2-3
d_call: NA
clone_size: NA
v_call: TRBV11-2

cdr3_aa: CSASPNSPYEQYF
cdr3_nt: TGCAGTGCTTCTCCAAACAGTCCCTACGAGCAGTACTTC
j_call: TRBJ2-7
d_call: NA
clone_size: NA
v_call: TRBV20-1

cdr3_aa: CASSLATGSGYTF
cdr3_nt: TGTGCCAGCAGTTTAGCGACAGGGAGCGGCTACACCTTC
j_call: TRBJ1-2
d_call: TRBD1
clone_size: few
v_call: TRBV7-9

cdr3_aa: CSVEKGQGSNYEQYF
cdr3_nt: TGCAGCGTTGAAAAGGGGCAGGGGTCAAACTACGAGCAGTACTTC
j_call: TRBJ2-7
d_call: NA
clone_size: many
v_call: TRBV29-1

cdr3_aa: CSATGTSCQQFF
cdr3_nt: TGCAGCGCTACAGGGACTAGTTGTCAGCAGTTCTTC
j_call: TRBJ2-1
d_call: TRBD2
clone_size: NA
v_call: TRBV20-1

cdr3_aa: CATSRDMRQGGNEQFF
cdr3_nt: TGTGCCACCAGCAGAGATATGAGGCAGGGAGGGAATGAGCAGTTCTTC
j_call: TRBJ2-1
d_call: TRBD2
clone_size: NA
v_call: TRBV15

cdr3_aa: CASRRGGDEQFF
cdr3_nt: TGTGCCAGCCGCCGAGGGGGGGATGAGCAGTTCTTC
j_call: TRBJ2-1
d_call: NA
clone_size: few
v_call: TRBV2

cdr3_aa: CASSVQAADTQYF
cdr3_nt: TGTGCCAGCAGCGTACAAGCGGCCGATACGCAGTATTTT
j_call: TRBJ2-3
d_call: NA
clone_size: NA
v_call: TRBV7-2

cdr3_aa: CATSRVGGPIQPQHF
cdr3_nt: TGTGCCACCAGCAGAGTGGGTGGCCCGATACAGCCCCAGCATTTT
j_call: TRBJ1-5
d_call: NA
clone_size: NA
v_call: TRBV15

cdr3_aa: CASSLLGSYEKLFF
cdr3_nt: TGTGCCAGCAGCTTACTGGGATCTTATGAAAAACTGTTTTTT
j_call: TRBJ1-4
d_call: NA
clone_size: many
v_call: TRBV7-9

cdr3_aa: CASSKGQGPSHEQYF
cdr3_nt: TGCGCCAGCAGCAAGGGACAGGGGCCTTCACACGAGCAGTACTTC
j_call: TRBJ2-7
d_call: TRBD1
clone_size: many
v_call: TRBV5-1

cdr3_aa: CATSSRLAGDNEQFF
cdr3_nt: TGTGCCACCAGCAGCAGACTAGCGGGAGACAATGAGCAGTTCTTC
j_call: TRBJ2-1
d_call: TRBD2
clone_size: once
v_call: TRBV15

cdr3_aa: CASSTSGGRNEQYF
cdr3_nt: TGTGCCAGCAGTACTAGCGGGGGAAGGAATGAGCAGTATTTT
j_call: TRBJ2-3
d_call: TRBD2
clone_size: once
v_call: TRBV6-5

cdr3_aa: CSAHGLAGAQETQYF
cdr3_nt: TGCAGTGCTCATGGACTAGCGGGGGCCCAAGAGACCCAGTACTTC
j_call: TRBJ2-5
d_call: TRBD2
clone_size: NA
v_call: TRBV20-1

cdr3_aa: CASSLGDRGLPNEKLFF
cdr3_nt: TGTGCCAGCAGCTTAGGGGACAGGGGGCTGCCTAATGAAAAACTGTTTTTT
j_call: TRBJ1-4
d_call: TRBD1
clone_size: many
v_call: TRBV7-2

cdr3_aa: CASSGLAGDTDTQYF
cdr3_nt: TGTGCCAGCAGTGGACTAGCGGGGGACACAGATACGCAGTATTTT
j_call: TRBJ2-3
d_call: TRBD2
clone_size: many
v_call: TRBV12-3/TRBV12-4

cdr3_aa: CASSSGDRATNEKLFF
cdr3_nt: TGTGCCAGCAGCTCGGGTGACAGGGCAACTAATGAAAAACTGTTTTTT
j_call: TRBJ1-4
d_call: TRBD1
clone_size: few
v_call: TRBV7-2

cdr3_aa: CASSLTGWTEAFF
cdr3_nt: TGTGCCAGCAGCTTAACAGGGTGGACTGAAGCTTTCTTT
j_call: TRBJ1-1
d_call: NA
clone_size: few
v_call: TRBV7-2

cdr3_aa: CSADRTGATNTQYF
cdr3_nt: TGCAGTGCCGACCGGACAGGGGCGACAAATACGCAGTATTTT
j_call: TRBJ2-3
d_call: TRBD1
clone_size: NA
v_call: TRBV20-1

cdr3_aa: CASSLLVRYTEAFF
cdr3_nt: TGTGCCAGCAGTTTGCTCGTCCGTTATACTGAAGCTTTCTTT
j_call: TRBJ1-1
d_call: NA
clone_size: once
v_call: TRBV12-3/TRBV12-4

cdr3_aa: CATSRDWDRNEQFF
cdr3_nt: TGTGCCACCAGCAGAGATTGGGACCGCAATGAGCAGTTCTTC
j_call: TRBJ2-1
d_call: NA
clone_size: NA
v_call: TRBV15

cdr3_aa: CASTNARGNEKLFF
cdr3_nt: TGTGCCAGCACCAACGCCCGGGGGAATGAAAAACTGTTTTTT
j_call: TRBJ1-4
d_call: NA
clone_size: once
v_call: TRBV15

cdr3_aa: CASRIGTGSQDEQFF
cdr3_nt: TGTGCCAGCAGGATCGGGACCGGTAGCCAGGATGAGCAGTTCTTC
j_call: TRBJ2-1
d_call: NA
clone_size: once
v_call: TRBV12-3/TRBV12-4

cdr3_aa: CASSSWLAGGSTDTQYF
cdr3_nt: TGTGCCAGCAGCTCTTGGCTAGCGGGGGGGAGCACAGATACGCAGTATTTT
j_call: TRBJ2-3
d_call: TRBD2
clone_size: NA
v_call: TRBV7-9

cdr3_aa: CASTLREGTEAFF
cdr3_nt: TGTGCCAGCACCCTTCGGGAGGGGACTGAAGCTTTCTTT
j_call: TRBJ1-1
d_call: NA
clone_size: few
v_call: TRBV7-3

cdr3_aa: CSVGRPGINTGQYF
cdr3_nt: TGCAGCGTTGGGCGTCCTGGTATTAACACAGGGCAGTATTTT
j_call: TRBJ2-3
d_call: NA
clone_size: NA
v_call: TRBV29-1

cdr3_aa: CATSSWTNPNTGELFF
cdr3_nt: TGTGCCACCAGCAGTTGGACAAACCCGAACACCGGGGAGCTGTTTTTT
j_call: TRBJ2-2
d_call: NA
clone_size: NA
v_call: TRBV15

cdr3_aa: CASRFRGPNQPQHF
cdr3_nt: TGTGCCAGCAGATTCAGGGGACCCAATCAGCCCCAGCATTTT
j_call: TRBJ1-5
d_call: NA
clone_size: once
v_call: TRBV2

cdr3_aa: CASSVGLPASGGTGEQFF
cdr3_nt: TGTGCCAGCAGCGTAGGGTTGCCGGCTAGCGGGGGGACGGGTGAGCAGTTCTTC
j_call: TRBJ2-1
d_call: TRBD2
clone_size: NA
v_call: TRBV9

cdr3_aa: CAISGGAGNEQFF
cdr3_nt: TGTGCCATCAGCGGGGGGGCCGGGAATGAGCAGTTCTTC
j_call: TRBJ2-1
d_call: TRBD2
clone_size: NA
v_call: TRBV10-3